This T cell receptor (beta chain) was sequenced for a study of T cell changes during pregnancy in multiple sclerosis. This CDR3 comprises 15 residues. Unmatched junction bases numbered 7, after V lost 3 bases and J lost 4 bases. In germline, CDR1 is MDHEN, CDR2 SYDVKM. This table comes from immunoSEQ multiplex PCR, and its TCRdb copy is limited to in-frame clones, with some not included. The table has nearly 70,000 clones, about 91% seen once; the top ten hold 1.3% to 1.5%. The TCR sequence derives from a female donor in good health, enrolled as a control in a pregnancy study. Sequencing used peripheral blood, obtained in the second trimester of pregnancy. J is TRBJ2-3 and V is TRBV28, with 7 positions matching TRBD2. The CDR3 reads CASSFREGLADTQYF. The CDR3 DNA reads TGTGCCAGCAGTTTTAGGGAGGGCCTAGCAGATACGCAGTATTTT. Full variable domain (outside the CDR3, taken from reference TRBV28 and TRBJ2-3): DVKVTQSSRYLVKRTGEKVFLECVQDMDHENMFWYRQDPGLGLRLIYFSYDVKMKEKGDIPEGYSVSREKKERFSLILESASTNQTSMYLCASSFREGLADTQYFGPGTRLTVL.